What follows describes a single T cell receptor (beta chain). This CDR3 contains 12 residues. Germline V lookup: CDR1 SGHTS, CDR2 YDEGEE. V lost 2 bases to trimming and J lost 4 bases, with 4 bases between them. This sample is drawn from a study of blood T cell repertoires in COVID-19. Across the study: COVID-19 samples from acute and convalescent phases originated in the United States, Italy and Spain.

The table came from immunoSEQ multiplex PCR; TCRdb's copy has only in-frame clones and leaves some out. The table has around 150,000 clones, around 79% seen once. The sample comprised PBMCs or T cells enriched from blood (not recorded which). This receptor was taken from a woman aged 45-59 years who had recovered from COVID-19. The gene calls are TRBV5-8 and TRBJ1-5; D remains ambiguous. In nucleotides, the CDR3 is TGTGCCAGCAGCTTCCGGAATCAGCCCCAGCATTTT. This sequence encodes CASSFRNQPQHF.